This TCR beta chain was documented in a study of cytomegalovirus exposure and HLA in healthy donors. The study's findings and limits: The study labeled roughly 160 TCR beta chains cytomegalovirus-associated. TCR sequences were mostly rare, though some public TCRs occurred in many donors.

Turning to this clone: As yet, its antigen is unknown.

The CDR3 is 15 residues long. Trimming removed 4 bases from V and 2 bases from J; junction bases left unmatched: 7. Germline V gives CDR1 LGHNA, CDR2 YSLEER. The PCR had 60 Vbeta and 13 Jbeta primers. Assay used: immunoSEQ multiplex PCR; TCRdb lists only in-frame clones, some missing. The repertoire holds under 150,000 clones, with approximately 80% as singletons. This receptor was obtained from a man aged 45-65 years in good health and CMV-seronegative. The sequencing sample was made of PBMCs. J is TRBJ2-5 and V is TRBV4-3, with TRBD2 matching 7 bases. The DNA for the CDR3 is TGCGCCAGCAGCCCTCTGCTAGCGGTTCAAGAGACCCAGTACTTC. Its translation: CASSPLLAVQETQYF.